The 32 T cell receptor beta chains below were found in one sample sequenced in a study of shared clonotypes between healthy human individuals. Assay used: immunoSEQ multiplex PCR; TCRdb lists only in-frame clones, some missing. The repertoire holds about 2.3 million clones, with around 93% as singletons. Material for sequencing was naive CD4+ T cells from PBMCs. As for subset: CD45RA+ positively selected. These receptor sequences come from a man between 18 and 29 years old in good health. Some clones in this sample may be carry-over from other donors' samples.

CDR3 bases: TGCGCCAGCAGCTCCGGGACAGTGACTAACTATGGCTACACCTTC. Its translation: CASSSGTVTNYGYTF. The chain joins TRBV5-1 to TRBJ1-2; 7 bases fit TRBD1. The CDR3 totals 15 residues. CDR1 and CDR2 (germline): SGHRS, YFSETQ. V dropped 3 bases and J dropped 0; count of bases not matched to a gene: 5.

The sample holds one count of this clone. This chain joins TRBV28 and TRBJ2-1; D gene ambiguous. V shed 5 bases and J shed 9 bases, with 8 bases lying between them. The CDR3 is 11 residues long. Germline-derived CDR1 and CDR2 are MDHEN and SYDVKM. CDR3 loop: CASSRLGEQFF. The CDR3 nucleotides read TGTGCCAGCAGTAGACTCGGTGAGCAGTTCTTC. The full variable domain, with the rest looked up from reference TRBV28 and TRBJ2-1, is DVKVTQSSRYLVKRTGEKVFLECVQDMDHENMFWYRQDPGLGLRLIYFSYDVKMKEKGDIPEGYSVSREKKERFSLILESASTNQTSMYLCASSRLGEQFFGPGTRLTVL.

With respect to this clone: This CDR3 is also generated by other DNA sequences in the sample. The chain recombines TRBV28 with TRBJ1-4, with 7 bases matching TRBD1. The CDR3 extends over 14 amino acids. Germline trimming cut 6 bases from V and 2 bases from J; bases unmatched to any gene: 3. Germline CDR1 and CDR2: MDHEN and SYDVKM. The CDR3 region is CASSPGGTNEKLFF. The DNA for the CDR3 is TGTGCCAGCAGCCCAGGGGGGACTAATGAAAAACTGTTTTTT.

The chain carries TRBV5-6 and TRBJ2-1, with TRBD1 matching 11 bases. This CDR3 is 15 amino acids long. The J segment lost 2 bases and the V segment lost 9 bases, leaving 7 bases of the junction unmatched. Looked up from germline, CDR1 is SGHDT and CDR2 is YYEEEE. CDR3 sequence: CATDWTGGAYNEQFF. CDR3 nucleotides: TGTGCCACCGATTGGACAGGGGGCGCCTACAATGAGCAGTTCTTC.

J is TRBJ1-2 and V is TRBV19; 7 bases are shared with TRBD1. The junction had 6 bases not matched to a gene; V was cut back by 2 bases and J by 6 bases. The CDR3 sequence is 14 residues long. Germline values: CDR1 LNHDA, CDR2 SQIVND (reference sequence). In DNA form, the CDR3 reads TGTGCCAGTAGTATACACAGGGGACTTGATGGCTACACCTTC. This sequence encodes CASSIHRGLDGYTF.

V usage is TRBV10-3 and J usage is TRBJ2-1; 10 bases line up with TRBD1. The CDR3 extends over 13 amino acids. Trimming cost V 10 bases and J 6 bases; bases outside gene matches: 6. The germline V gene has CDR1 ENHRY and CDR2 SYGVKD. As DNA, the CDR3 is TGTGCCACGGTGGGACAGGGGCTCAATGAGCAGTTCTTC. Amino acid sequence: CATVGQGLNEQFF.

V is TRBV6-5 and J is TRBJ1-1; D unresolved. Between the trimmed V and J ends, which lost 2 bases and 8 bases, there was a span of 6 bases. Germline CDR1 and CDR2: MNHEY and SVGAGI. This CDR3 contains 11 residues. The CDR3: CASSYESEAFF. The CDR3 coding sequence is TGTGCCAGCAGTTACGAATCCGAAGCTTTCTTT.

J is TRBJ2-3 and V is TRBV10-3; TRBD2 matches at 8 bases. V gave up 5 bases and J gave up 5 bases; unmatched junction bases: 9. Germline CDR1 ENHRY, CDR2 SYGVKD. The CDR3 is 15 residues long. The CDR3 loop reads CAISRREEVRDTQYF. The CDR3 region has the DNA TGTGCCATCAGTCGGCGGGAGGAAGTCAGAGATACGCAGTATTTT.

This sequence joins TRBV7-2 and TRBJ2-2; D is unclear. The V end lost 4 bases, the J end lost 7 bases, and 13 bases lay between the germline ends. Germline CDR1 and CDR2: SGHTA and FQGNSA. This CDR3 is 14 amino acids long. The CDR3 DNA reads TGTGCCAGCAGCTCGCTAGGTTTAAGCGGGGAGCTGTTTTTT. Its protein product is CASSSLGLSGELFF.

The rearrangement joins TRBV27 to TRBJ2-2; TRBD2 agrees at 13 bases. In germline, CDR1 is MNHEY, CDR2 SMNVEV (reference sequence). The CDR3 consists of 15 residues. Unmatched junction bases numbered 5, after V lost 8 bases and J lost 5 bases. CDR3 sequence (DNA): TGTGCCAGCGGATTGGGACTAGCGGGGACCGGGGAGCTGTTTTTT. Residues: CASGLGLAGTGELFF.

The genes are TRBV11-2 and TRBJ2-7; D is unresolved. Germline CDR1 reads SGHAT; CDR2 reads FQNNGV. The V end was cut by 0 bases, the J end by 5 bases, with 14 bases between. The CDR3 spans 15 residues. The CDR3 region has the DNA TGTGCCAGCAGCTTAGATGGGCAGGCATTCCACGAGCAGTACTTC. Its translation: CASSLDGQAFHEQYF. The full variable domain, completed using reference TRBV11-2 and TRBJ2-7, is EAGVAQSPRYKIIEKRQSVAFWCNPISGHATLYWYQQILGQGPKLLIQFQNNGVVDDSQLPKDRFSAERLKGVDSTLKIQPAKLEDSAVYLCASSLDGQAFHEQYFGPGTRLTVT.

The chain recombines TRBV6-6 with TRBJ1-2; 10 bases map to TRBD1. Per germline, CDR1 MNHNY and CDR2 SVGAGI (reference sequence). The CDR3 length is 15 residues. Unmatched junction bases numbered 9, after V lost 7 bases and J lost 4 bases. DNA of the CDR3: TGTGCCAGCATCCCTAAAGGACAGGGGGGCTATGGCTACACCTTC. It is translated as CASIPKGQGGYGYTF.

V gene TRBV5-1 combines with J gene TRBJ1-6, with TRBD1 identical over 7 bases. The CDR3 contains 14 residues. The V gene's germline CDR1 is SGHRS and CDR2 YFSETQ. After removal of 3 bases from V and 8 bases from J, the junction contained 5 bases not matched to a gene. This CDR3 is CASSSGQVDSPLHF. CDR3 nucleotides: TGCGCCAGCAGCTCCGGACAGGTTGATTCACCCCTCCACTTT.

This clone was detected once. V usage is TRBV5-1 and J usage is TRBJ1-5; 9 bases agree with TRBD1. The CDR3 length is 16 residues. J gave up 2 bases and V 0 bases, and 3 bases lay outside the gene matches. The germline V gene encodes CDR1 SGHRS and CDR2 YFSETQ. CDR3 bases: TGCGCCAGCAGCTTGGAGGGACAGGGAGGCAATCAGCCCCAGCATTTT. Protein: CASSLEGQGGNQPQHF.

This chain links TRBV10-3 with TRBJ2-7, with 7 bases fitting TRBD1. Looked up from germline, CDR1 is ENHRY and CDR2 is SYGVKD. This CDR3 comprises 14 residues. Trimming removed 6 bases from V and 4 bases from J; junction bases left unmatched: 9. The CDR3 nucleotides read TGTGCCATCAGCCCTCGACAGGGTCAATACGAGCAGTACTTC. Its translation is CAISPRQGQYEQYF.

This chain uses TRBV2 with TRBJ1-5; the D is unclear. The length of the CDR3 is 14 residues. Per germline, CDR1 SNHLY and CDR2 FYNNEI. Trimming removed 5 bases from V and 7 bases from J, with 15 bases in between. The chain's CDR3 is CASSQESGGQPQHF. CDR3 nucleotides: TGTGCCAGCAGTCAGGAATCGGGTGGGCAGCCCCAGCATTTT.

The genes are TRBV10-3 and TRBJ2-3; 8 bases agree with TRBD1. CDR3 length equals 14 residues. Germline CDR1 reads ENHRY; CDR2 reads SYGVKD. The trim removed 6 bases at V and 3 bases at J, leaving 5 bases unmatched. In DNA, the CDR3 is TGTGCCATCAGCCCGGGACAGGCTACAGATACGCAGTATTTT. The encoded protein is CAISPGQATDTQYF.

This chain connects TRBV6-1 to TRBJ1-1, with D possibly being TRBD1 (5 bases). Germline assignment: CDR1 MNHNS and CDR2 SASEGT. V lost 1 base, J lost 7 bases, and 10 bases lay in between. The CDR3 loop spans 13 amino acids. CDR3 nucleotides: TGTGCCAGCAGTGAAGGGGGGGGAATTGAAGCTTTCTTT. Translating it yields CASSEGGGIEAFF.

This clone occurred once. The V and J genes are TRBV28 and TRBJ2-1; perhaps TRBD2 as D (5 bases). V lost 2 bases and J 4 bases, leaving 12 bases between the germline ends. This CDR3 comprises 15 residues. Looked up from germline, CDR1 is MDHEN and CDR2 is SYDVKM. CDR3 loop: CASSLEGLGYNEQFF. In DNA form, the CDR3 reads TGTGCCAGCAGTTTAGAGGGATTAGGATACAATGAGCAGTTCTTC.

The chain joins TRBV11-1 to TRBJ1-3; TRBD1 is a possible D gene (5 bases). The CDR3 runs to 14 residues. Germline V gene lookup returns CDR1 SGHAT and CDR2 FQDESV (reference sequence). Trimming cost V 4 bases and J 8 bases, with 15 bases left between them. The CDR3 bases are TGTGCCAGCAGCTCCAACCGGGACTTTTACACCATATATTTT. Protein product: CASSSNRDFYTIYF.

This chain uses TRBV30 with TRBJ1-1, with D unresolved. V was trimmed by 5 bases and J by 1 base, leaving 11 bases between them. This CDR3 is 13 amino acids long. Germline V CDR1 and CDR2: GTSNPN, SVGIG (reference sequence). The CDR3 loop reads CAWDLGANTEAFF. CDR3 in DNA: TGTGCCTGGGATCTGGGAGCGAACACTGAAGCTTTCTTT.

The chain uses TRBV7-9 and TRBJ1-5, with 9 bases identical to TRBD1. There are 15 residues in the CDR3. V lost 1 base, J lost 7 bases, and 5 bases stayed unmatched. CDR1 SEHNR and CDR2 FQNEAQ come from the germline V gene (reference sequence). The CDR3 bases are TGTGCCAGCAGCTTAGGGGGACAGGGACACCAGCCCCAGCATTTT. It is translated as CASSLGGQGHQPQHF.

This clone has a single count. The gene calls are TRBV6-1 and TRBJ2-7; no clear D. CDR1 is MNHNS and CDR2 is SASEGT in the germline V gene. V lost 10 bases to trimming and J lost 2 bases, with 21 bases between them. The CDR3 sequence is 15 residues long. Here the CDR3 reads CATTPNRLRTYEQYF. CDR3 in DNA: TGTGCCACAACACCGAACCGTTTGAGGACCTACGAGCAGTACTTC.

V gene TRBV5-1 combines with J gene TRBJ2-1, with D perhaps TRBD1 (6 bases). The germline V gene has CDR1 SGHRS and CDR2 YFSETQ. This CDR3 is 14 amino acids long. Trimming stripped 0 bases from V and 8 bases from J, with 12 bases between. In DNA form, the CDR3 reads TGCGCCAGCAGCTTGGCCACAGGGAGCCATGAGCAGTTCTTC. It specifies CASSLATGSHEQFF. The full variable domain, in which reference TRBV5-1 and TRBJ2-1 provide the parts outside the CDR3, is KAGVTQTPRYLIKTRGQQVTLSCSPISGHRSVSWYQQTPGQGLQFLFEYFSETQRNKGNFPGRFSGRQFSNSRSEMNVSTLELGDSALYLCASSLATGSHEQFFGPGTRLTVL.

The CDR3 is CASSTIGQPTYEQYF. CDR3 nucleotides: TGTGCCAGTAGTACGATCGGACAGCCTACCTACGAGCAGTACTTC. J is TRBJ2-7 and V is TRBV19, with D maybe TRBD1 (6 bases). CDR1 is LNHDA, CDR2 SQIVND, per germline (reference sequence). With 4 bases removed from V and 2 bases from J, the gap between germline ends came to 15 bases. The CDR3 is 15 amino acids.

The chain links TRBV13 to TRBJ2-2, with TRBD2 identical over 7 bases. CDR1 is PRHDT and CDR2 is FYEKMQ in the germline V gene (reference sequence). This CDR3 region has 16 residues. Unmatched junction bases numbered 6, after V lost 4 bases and J lost 1 base. The CDR3 sequence is CASSSSLALNTGELFF. DNA of the CDR3: TGTGCCAGCAGCTCCTCACTAGCGCTGAACACCGGGGAGCTGTTTTTT.

A single count supports this clone. The identical CDR3 is also encoded by other nucleotide sequences in the sample. The chain joins TRBV25-1 to TRBJ2-2, with D hard to call. The CDR3 runs to 11 residues. Trimming pared 3 bases from V and 5 bases from J, leaving 1 base between. From germline, CDR1 is MGHDK and CDR2 SYGVNS. CDR3 sequence (DNA): TGTGCCAGCAGTGATACCGGGGAGCTGTTTTTT. Translation gives CASSDTGELFF.

The V gene is TRBV4-2, the J gene TRBJ2-7; D gene unclear. The CDR3 has 19 residues. CDR1 is LGHNA and CDR2 is YNFKEQ in the germline V gene. The V and J ends lost 0 bases and 1 base respectively, with 22 bases between them. The chain's CDR3 is CASSQDLPNRIGISYEQYF. The CDR3 DNA reads TGTGCCAGCAGCCAAGACCTCCCGAATCGAATAGGGATTTCCTACGAGCAGTACTTC.

The chain links TRBV5-4 to TRBJ2-7; the match to TRBD1 covers 9 bases. CDR1 is SGHNT, CDR2 YYREEE, per germline (reference sequence). CDR3 length equals 15 residues. V trimming: 3 bases; J trimming: 5 bases; junction bases outside the gene matches: 9. The CDR3 loop is CASSSPGQGINEQYF. The CDR3 DNA sequence: TGTGCCAGCAGCTCCCCGGGACAGGGTATCAACGAGCAGTACTTC. The whole variable domain, filled in from reference TRBV5-4 and TRBJ2-7, reads ETGVTQSPTHLIKTRGQQVTLRCSSQSGHNTVSWYQQALGQGPQFIFQYYREEENGRGNFPPRFSGLQFPNYSSELNVNALELDDSALYLCASSSPGQGINEQYFGPGTRLTVT.

This chain connects TRBV28 to TRBJ2-7; 8 positions match TRBD2. This CDR3 spans 15 amino acids. The V gene end was trimmed by 5 bases and the J gene end by 8 bases; junction bases not matched to a gene: 14. Germline assignment: CDR1 MDHEN and CDR2 SYDVKM. The CDR3 here is CASSGAWTSLVKQYF. The CDR3 nucleotides read TGTGCCAGCAGTGGGGCCTGGACTAGCTTGGTCAAGCAGTACTTC.

The table lists this clone with a few counts. The chain uses TRBV5-1 and TRBJ1-2; D might be TRBD1 (6 bases). This CDR3 comprises 12 residues. Trimming removed 2 bases at V and 6 bases at J, with 8 bases between. The V gene's germline CDR1 is SGHRS and CDR2 YFSETQ. The CDR3 DNA reads TGCGCCAGCAGCTTCGACAGGCATGGCTACACCTTC. Amino acids: CASSFDRHGYTF.

V is TRBV19 and J is TRBJ2-2; tentative D call: TRBD1 (6 bases). CDR3 length: 16 amino acids. Trimming cost V 4 bases and J 0 bases, with 12 bases left between them. The germline gives CDR1 LNHDA, CDR2 SQIVND (reference sequence). CDR3 sequence: CASSSQGNANTGELFF. In DNA form, the CDR3 reads TGTGCCAGTAGTAGCCAGGGGAACGCGAACACCGGGGAGCTGTTTTTT.